This TCR beta chain was sequenced during a study of CD8 T cells in ankylosing spondylitis. General study findings and limits: A TCR beta motif of about eight highly homologous variants appeared characteristic of ankylosing spondylitis blood. Clones tied to disease were said to be significantly enriched in matched ankylosing spondylitis synovial fluid. Past research had described some motif variants in reactive arthritis synovial fluid and blood.

By quantitative 5'-RACE with molecular barcodes, the TCR beta libraries were made. TCRdb processed the 5' RACE reads anew with MiXCR; each CDR3 protein has one entry. The sample has under 30,000 distinct CDR3 sequences; 7.9% are singletons. There are a few counts of this clonotype. Its antigen is unidentified. V shed 1 base and J shed 3 bases, with 10 bases lying between them. The CDR3 has 15 amino acids. The germline CDR1 and CDR2 sequences are LGHDT and YNNKEL (reference sequence). This chain joins TRBV3-1 and TRBJ1-5; D is possibly TRBD1 (6 bases). The sequenced sample was blood. The source of this sequence is a male donor with ankylosing spondylitis or in good health (not recorded which). The CDR3 region is CASSQVWGPNQPQHF. In DNA, the CDR3 is TGTGCCAGCAGCCAAGTCTGGGGGCCCAATCAGCCCCAGCATTTT.